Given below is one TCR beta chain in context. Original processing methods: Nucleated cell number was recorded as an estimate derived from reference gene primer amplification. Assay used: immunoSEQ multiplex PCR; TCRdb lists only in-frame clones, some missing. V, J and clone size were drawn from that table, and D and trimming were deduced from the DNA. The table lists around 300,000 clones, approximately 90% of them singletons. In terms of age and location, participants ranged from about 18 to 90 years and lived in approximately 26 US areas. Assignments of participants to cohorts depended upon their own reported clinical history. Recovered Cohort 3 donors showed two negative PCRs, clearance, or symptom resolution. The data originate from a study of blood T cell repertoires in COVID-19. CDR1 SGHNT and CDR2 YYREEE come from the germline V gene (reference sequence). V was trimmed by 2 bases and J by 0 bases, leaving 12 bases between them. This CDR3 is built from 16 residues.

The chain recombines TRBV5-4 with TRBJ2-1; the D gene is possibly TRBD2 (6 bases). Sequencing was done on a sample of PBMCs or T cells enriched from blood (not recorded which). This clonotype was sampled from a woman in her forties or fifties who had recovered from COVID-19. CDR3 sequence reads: CASSFGAGSSYNEQFF. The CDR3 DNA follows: TGTGCCAGCAGCTTCGGGGCGGGGAGCTCCTACAATGAGCAGTTCTTC.